This T cell receptor beta chain was observed in a study of vaccination and CD4 T cells after COVID-19. Treatment of the sample: roughly 11-day PBMC culture with coronavirus spike peptide pools or control peptides (ViraFEST assay). Note on this clonotype: As yet, its antigen is unknown.

Germline-derived CDR1 and CDR2 are LNHDA and SQIVND (reference sequence). Trimming took off 5 bases at V and 4 bases at J, with 14 bases between the two ends. The CDR3 has 14 amino acids. Oncomine TCR Beta short-read sequencing was applied to DNA from cultured CD4+ T cells. Each CDR3 protein gets one entry after TCRdb re-called the PCR reads with MiXCR. Among over 15,000 distinct CDR3 sequences listed, approximately 45% were seen once. Sample: CD4+ T cells from blood, cultured in vitro, taken after SARS-CoV-2 vaccination. The chain is built from TRBV19 and TRBJ1-1; a possible D gene is TRBD1 (5 bases). This TCR came from a human donor who had recovered from COVID-19. The DNA for the CDR3 is TGTGCCAGTAGTGCCGGGACTTGGCGCACTGAAGCTTTCTTT. It is translated as CASSAGTWRTEAFF.